This TCR beta chain came from a study of T cell repertoires in cytomegalovirus infection. TCRdb reprocessed the reads via MiXCR and lists one record per CDR3 protein. The table lists 700,000 to 900,000 distinct CDR3 sequences, about 29% of them singletons, with about 12% in the top ten. This clonotype has only one observation. Antigen: not known. Sequencing was performed on cultured CD8+ T cells from PBMCs, taken from culture after CMV antigen stimulation. The clonotype originates from a human donor in good health (CMV status not recorded). Some clones in this sample may be carry-over from other donors' samples.

The chain's CDR3 is CASSFLLGTGELFF. As DNA, the CDR3 is TGTGCCAGCAGCTTCCTCCTCGGTACCGGGGAGCTGTTTTTT. The chain carries TRBV5-8 and TRBJ2-2; D is unclear. Per the germline V gene, CDR1 is SGHTS and CDR2 is YDEGEE. V was shortened by 2 bases and J by 5 bases, with 10 bases between the two germline ends. The CDR3 is 14 residues long.